This entry lists 6 T cell receptor beta chains sequenced from one sample in a study of OX40 agonist ivuxolimab in advanced cancers. Data came from immunoSEQ multiplex PCR; TCRdb stores just in-frame clones and leaves some out. The table shows around 110,000 clones, with less than 95% occurring only once. The source material was CD4+ or CD8+ T cells sorted from blood, sampled in a trial of the OX40 agonist ivuxolimab. These receptors were taken from an adult with an advanced solid tumor such as melanoma, head and neck, liver or kidney cancer.

This rearrangement joins TRBV6-1 to TRBJ2-5, with TRBD2 matching 11 bases. The germline V gene has CDR1 MNHNS and CDR2 SASEGT. The junction had 2 bases not matched to a gene; V was cut back by 1 base and J by 4 bases. The CDR3 has 15 residues. Here the CDR3 reads CASSEVAGGRETQYF. The CDR3 DNA sequence: TGTGCCAGCAGTGAAGTAGCGGGGGGGCGAGAGACCCAGTACTTC.

For the CDR3, the DNA is TGTGCCAGCAGTGCGGACAGGGGGAACACTGAAGCTTTCTTT. Translating it yields CASSADRGNTEAFF. V gene TRBV6-6 combines with J gene TRBJ1-1; 9 nucleotides agree with TRBD1. The CDR3 is 14 amino acids. CDR1 MNHNY and CDR2 SVGAGI come from the germline V gene (reference sequence). Trimming took 5 bases from V and 1 from J; bases not matched to a gene: 2.

J is TRBJ1-1 and V is TRBV19, with 7 bases aligning to TRBD1. The germline gives CDR1 LNHDA, CDR2 SQIVND (reference sequence). Trimming took 8 bases from V and 6 from J; bases not matched to a gene: 12. The CDR3 is 14 amino acids. The chain's CDR3 is CASFDRVINSEAFF. CDR3 in DNA: TGTGCCAGTTTTGACAGGGTAATAAACTCTGAAGCTTTCTTT.

The genes are TRBV5-1 and TRBJ2-3; unclear D gene. CDR1 and CDR2 (germline): SGHRS, YFSETQ. Trimming took 2 bases from V and 1 from J, leaving 5 bases between them. There are 13 residues in the CDR3. This CDR3 reads CASSFSGTDTQYF. In DNA, the CDR3 is TGCGCCAGCAGCTTCTCCGGCACAGATACGCAGTATTTT. The full variable domain, rest sourced from reference TRBV5-1 and TRBJ2-3, is KAGVTQTPRYLIKTRGQQVTLSCSPISGHRSVSWYQQTPGQGLQFLFEYFSETQRNKGNFPGRFSGRQFSNSRSEMNVSTLELGDSALYLCASSFSGTDTQYFGPGTRLTVL.

The V and J genes are TRBV27 and TRBJ2-2, with 7 nucleotides matching TRBD1. The CDR3 length is 13 residues. The V gene's germline CDR1 is MNHEY and CDR2 SMNVEV (reference sequence). The junction had 6 bases not matched to a gene; V was cut back by 9 bases and J by 5 bases. CDR3 nucleotide sequence: TGTGCCAGTTTGACAGGGTCTACCGGGGAGCTGTTTTTT. This gives the protein CASLTGSTGELFF.

The V call is TRBV7-9, the J call TRBJ1-1; D is undetermined. Germline V gene sequence: CDR1 SEHNR, CDR2 FQNEAQ (reference sequence). This CDR3 is built from 13 residues. The ends were cut back, 3 bases at V and 1 base at J, with 6 bases in the middle. As DNA, the CDR3 is TGTGCCAGCAGCTTTTCATCGAACACTGAAGCTTTCTTT. It encodes CASSFSSNTEAFF. Together with reference TRBV7-9 and TRBJ1-1, the CDR3 gives the full variable domain: DTGVSQNPRHKITKRGQNVTFRCDPISEHNRLYWYRQTLGQGPEFLTYFQNEAQLEKSRLLSDRFSAERPKGSFSTLEIQRTEQGDSAMYLCASSFSSNTEAFFGQGTRLTVV.